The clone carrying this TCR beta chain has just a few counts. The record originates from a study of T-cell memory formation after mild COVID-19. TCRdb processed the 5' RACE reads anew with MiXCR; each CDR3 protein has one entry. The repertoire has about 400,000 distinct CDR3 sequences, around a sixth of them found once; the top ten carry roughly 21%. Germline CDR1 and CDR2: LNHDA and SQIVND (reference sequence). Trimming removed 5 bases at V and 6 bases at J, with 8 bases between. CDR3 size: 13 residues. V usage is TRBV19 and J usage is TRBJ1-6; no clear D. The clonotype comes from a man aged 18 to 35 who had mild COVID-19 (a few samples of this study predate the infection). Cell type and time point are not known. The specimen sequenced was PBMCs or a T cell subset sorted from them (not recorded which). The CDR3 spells CASSVAGNSPLHF. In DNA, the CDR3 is TGTGCCAGTAGTGTGGCCGGTAATTCACCCCTCCACTTT. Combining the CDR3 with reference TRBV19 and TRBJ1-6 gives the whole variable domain DGGITQSPKYLFRKEGQNVTLSCEQNLNHDAMYWYRQDPGQGLRLIYYSQIVNDFQKGDIAEGYSVSREKKESFPLTVTSAQKNPTAFYLCASSVAGNSPLHFGNGTRLTVT.